Presented here are 25 T cell receptor beta chains from one specimen sequenced in a study of T cells after yellow fever vaccination. TCRdb independently ran MiXCR on the 5' RACE reads; one entry per CDR3 protein. The sample contains about 550,000 distinct CDR3 sequences, under 25% of which appear only once. The sequencing here drew on PBMCs, taken 15 days after the yellow fever booster vaccination. All receptors come from a man aged 30 to 45 who received the YFV17D yellow fever vaccine.

The chain has TRBV5-1 and TRBJ2-7; 9 bases align to TRBD1. Germline trimming cut 8 bases from V and 2 bases from J; bases unmatched to any gene: 8. Looked up from germline, CDR1 is SGHRS and CDR2 is YFSETQ. The CDR3 extends over 14 amino acids. The CDR3 sequence: CARPGQGITYEQYF. CDR3 nucleotide sequence: TGCGCCAGACCGGGACAGGGCATCACCTACGAGCAGTACTTC.

This clonotype appeared many times. V and J are TRBV5-1 and TRBJ2-1; the match to TRBD2 covers 9 bases. The CDR3 is made up of 15 amino acids. V trimming: 3 bases; J trimming: 5 bases; junction bases outside the gene matches: 6. Germline V gene lookup returns CDR1 SGHRS and CDR2 YFSETQ. This chain's CDR3 is CASSYLAGVDNEQFF. In nucleotides, the CDR3 is TGCGCCAGCAGCTACTTAGCGGGAGTTGACAATGAGCAGTTCTTC.

The V gene is TRBV10-3, the J gene TRBJ2-7; 8 nucleotides match TRBD1. The trim removed 10 bases at V and 6 bases at J, leaving 5 bases unmatched. This CDR3 has 11 amino acids. Germline CDR1 ENHRY, CDR2 SYGVKD. The CDR3 region is CASGQGGEQYF. The CDR3 nucleotides read TGTGCCAGTGGACAGGGCGGCGAGCAGTACTTC.

This clonotype was observed many times. DNA for the CDR3: TGCAGTGCTAGAGGGGGGGCGATCGCTAGCACAGATACGCAGTATTTT. Amino acids: CSARGGAIASTDTQYF. The chain has TRBV20-1 and TRBJ2-3; D may be TRBD1 or TRBD2 (6 bases each). Per the germline V gene, CDR1 is DFQATT and CDR2 is SNEGSKA (reference sequence). The V gene lost 1 base and the J gene lost 0 bases, with 14 bases spanning the gap. The CDR3 loop spans 16 amino acids.

This clonotype was counted a few times. V usage is TRBV28 and J usage is TRBJ2-2; TRBD1 might be the D (5 bases). CDR3 length equals 15 residues. V lost 2 bases and J 1 base, leaving 8 bases between the germline ends. Germline CDR1 reads MDHEN; CDR2 reads SYDVKM. The CDR3 sequence: CASSLGRENTGELFF. In DNA form, the CDR3 reads TGTGCCAGCAGTTTAGGCAGGGAGAACACCGGGGAGCTGTTTTTT.

The J gene is TRBJ2-1, the V gene TRBV20-1; the D gene is possibly TRBD2 (6 bases). The CDR3 length is 13 residues. V lost 5 bases and J lost 7, with 15 bases in between. Germline V gives CDR1 DFQATT, CDR2 SNEGSKA (reference sequence). The CDR3 reads CSAPAPGGNEQFF. The CDR3 DNA sequence: TGCAGTGCTCCAGCCCCTGGGGGGAATGAGCAGTTCTTC.

The CDR3 spells CASSYSGGAADTQYF. CDR3 DNA: TGTGCCAGCAGTTATTCGGGAGGGGCGGCAGATACGCAGTATTTT. The rearrangement uses TRBV6-6 and TRBJ2-3; the match to TRBD2 covers 8 bases. The junction had 6 bases not matched to a gene; V was cut back by 3 bases and J by 4 bases. The CDR3 contains 15 residues. Looked up from germline, CDR1 is MNHNY and CDR2 is SVGAGI (reference sequence).

The chain links TRBV20-1 to TRBJ1-2, with 7 bases identical to TRBD1. Germline CDR1 is DFQATT and CDR2 is SNEGSKA (reference sequence). The V and J ends lost 5 bases and 5 bases, in that order; junction bases with no gene match: 2. This CDR3 is 11 amino acids long. In DNA form, the CDR3 reads TGCAGTGCTGTGGGACAGTATGGCTACACCTTC. Its translation is CSAVGQYGYTF.

The genes are TRBV4-1 and TRBJ2-3; 9 bases agree with TRBD2. Trimming cost V 0 bases and J 2 bases; bases outside gene matches: 6. Looked up from germline, CDR1 is MGHRA and CDR2 is YSYEKL. This CDR3 comprises 17 residues. The CDR3 nucleotides are TGCGCCAGCAGCCAAGATTGGTTAGCGGGAGTCACAGATACGCAGTATTTT. Translating gives CASSQDWLAGVTDTQYF.

The chain employs TRBV5-6 and TRBJ2-7; D is ambiguous. Trimming took 0 bases from V and 2 from J, leaving 12 bases between them. The germline V gene has CDR1 SGHDT and CDR2 YYEEEE. The CDR3 runs to 15 residues. CDR3 amino acids: CASSLAQEPTYEQYF. CDR3 nucleotide sequence: TGTGCCAGCAGCTTGGCTCAGGAACCGACCTACGAGCAGTACTTC.

The chain couples TRBV25-1 to TRBJ2-1, with 7 bases that match TRBD2. V was pared by 5 bases and J by 1 base, with 5 bases of the junction left unmatched. Germline values: CDR1 MGHDK, CDR2 SYGVNS. The CDR3 length is 15 residues. The CDR3 sequence is CASSRREWSYNEQFF. The CDR3 nucleotides read TGTGCCAGCAGTCGGCGGGAGTGGTCCTACAATGAGCAGTTCTTC.

The chain recombines TRBV7-2 with TRBJ2-3; no clear D gene. The ends were cut back, 0 bases at V and 1 base at J, with 8 bases in the middle. Germline V gene sequence: CDR1 SGHTA, CDR2 FQGNSA. CDR3 length equals 15 residues. The CDR3 nucleotides are TGTGCCAGCAGCTTAGCCGGCGCGGGCACAGATACGCAGTATTTT. Its translation is CASSLAGAGTDTQYF.

This chain joins TRBV12-3 or TRBV12-4 and TRBJ2-5; weak D call: TRBD1 (5 bases). V lost 5 bases and J lost 5, with 18 bases in between. The CDR3 has 15 amino acids. CDR3 in DNA: TGTGCCAGCAGTCAATTGCAGGGCCTAGGGGAGACCCAGTACTTC. Protein product: CASSQLQGLGETQYF.

There are a few counts of this clonotype. This rearrangement joins TRBV10-3 to TRBJ2-1; 7 bases map to TRBD1. Germline CDR1 and CDR2: ENHRY and SYGVKD. The J segment lost 4 bases and the V segment lost 4 bases, leaving 1 base of the junction unmatched. The CDR3 runs to 13 residues. CDR3 bases: TGTGCCATCAGTGGGACAGGTTACAATGAGCAGTTCTTC. Translation gives CAISGTGYNEQFF.

The chain carries TRBV6-5 and TRBJ2-5, with 9 bases that match TRBD1. The V gene's germline CDR1 is MNHEY and CDR2 SVGAGI. The CDR3 totals 16 residues. Unmatched junction bases numbered 8, after V lost 2 bases and J lost 4 bases. CDR3 nucleotides: TGTGCCAGCAGTTACGACCGGGACAGGGCAGGAGAGACCCAGTACTTC. It translates to CASSYDRDRAGETQYF.

The rearrangement uses TRBV5-8 and TRBJ2-7, with D tentatively TRBD2 (5 bases). The V end lost 4 bases, the J end lost 3 bases, and 11 bases lay between the germline ends. Per the germline V gene, CDR1 is SGHTS and CDR2 is YDEGEE. The CDR3 totals 13 residues. CDR3 coding DNA: TGTGCCAGCAGCCCGTTACGGGACTACGAGCAGTACTTC. Encoded protein: CASSPLRDYEQYF.

This clonotype was observed a few times. This sequence joins TRBV9 and TRBJ2-7, with D unclear. The CDR3 has 12 amino acids. CDR1 and CDR2 from the germline V gene are SGDLS and YYNGEE. The V end lost 3 bases, the J end lost 5 bases, and 9 bases lay between the germline ends. Written as DNA, the CDR3 is TGTGCCAGCAGCGGAAAACTGGACGAGCAGTACTTC. It encodes CASSGKLDEQYF.

This clonotype occurred a few times. This chain joins TRBV20-1 and TRBJ2-3; D gene unclear. This CDR3 is built from 13 residues. Germline CDR1 DFQATT, CDR2 SNEGSKA (reference sequence). The germline V and J ends were trimmed by 1 base and 2 bases, with 7 bases remaining between them. The CDR3 loop reads CSARGPYTDTQYF. The CDR3 DNA follows: TGCAGTGCTAGAGGGCCTTACACAGATACGCAGTATTTT.

This clonotype has only a few counts. The chain joins TRBV3-1 to TRBJ2-7, with D tentatively TRBD2 (5 bases). This CDR3 has 13 residues. Trimming removed 6 bases at V and 5 bases at J, with 14 bases between. From germline, CDR1 is LGHDT and CDR2 YNNKEL (reference sequence). CDR3 sequence: CASRPPGSNEQYF. The DNA of the CDR3 is TGTGCCAGCAGGCCGCCGGGGTCCAACGAGCAGTACTTC.

The chain links TRBV6-4 to TRBJ2-1, with TRBD2 matching 7 bases. The trim removed 5 bases at V and 0 bases at J, leaving 7 bases unmatched. CDR3 length equals 16 residues. Germline V lookup: CDR1 MRHNA, CDR2 SNTAGT. Written as DNA, the CDR3 is TGTGCCAGCAGTCCCGACCGGGACTACTCCTACAATGAGCAGTTCTTC. It translates to CASSPDRDYSYNEQFF.

This clonotype was seen a few times. This chain joins TRBV27 and TRBJ1-1, with a possible D match to TRBD1 (5 bases). Germline-derived CDR1 and CDR2 are MNHEY and SMNVEV (reference sequence). There are 12 residues in the CDR3. V was cut by 5 bases and J by 9 bases, with 13 bases left in between. CDR3 nucleotides: TGTGCCAGCAGTCCAGGGACTACCCAAGCTTTCTTT. The encoded protein is CASSPGTTQAFF.

The CDR3 spells CASSRLERGSSYNEQFF. The DNA of the CDR3 is TGTGCCAGCAGTCGATTGGAGCGGGGAAGCTCCTACAATGAGCAGTTCTTC. The J gene is TRBJ2-1, the V gene TRBV7-8; 7 bases align to TRBD2. Germline values: CDR1 SGHVS, CDR2 FQNEAQ. The CDR3 is 17 amino acids. The V gene end was trimmed by 6 bases and the J gene end by 0 bases; junction bases not matched to a gene: 11.

This clonotype was detected a few times. V is TRBV23-1 and J is TRBJ2-1, with D possibly matching TRBD2 (6 bases). Being an ORF, TRBV23-1 has a function that is uncertain. Trimming took 0 bases from V and 4 from J, leaving 19 bases between them. This CDR3 has 18 residues. CDR3 amino acids: CASSQSIGTPSRYNEQFF. The DNA for the CDR3 is TGCGCCAGCAGTCAATCGATAGGGACTCCCAGTCGTTACAATGAGCAGTTCTTC.

This clonotype was observed a few times. The chain employs TRBV7-8 and TRBJ1-6; tentatively, D is TRBD1 (5 bases). Germline CDR1 is SGHVS and CDR2 is FQNEAQ. There are 14 residues in the CDR3. Deletions cut 2 bases from V and 9 bases from J, with 11 bases between. As DNA, the CDR3 is TGTGCCAGCAGCTTATGGCAGGGAGCTTCACCCCTCCACTTT. Protein product: CASSLWQGASPLHF.

The chain combines TRBV25-1 with TRBJ2-7; 8 bases are a match to TRBD1. The CDR3 has 16 amino acids. Losses at the gene ends were 1 base for V and 5 bases for J; bases not matched to a gene: 10. The germline V gene encodes CDR1 MGHDK and CDR2 SYGVNS. The CDR3 is CASSESTLRQGNEQYF. CDR3 nucleotides: TGTGCCAGCAGTGAATCCACCCTCAGACAGGGGAACGAGCAGTACTTC.